These 31 T cell receptor beta chains came from one sample sequenced in a study of T cell responses to AZD1222 COVID-19 vaccine. TCRdb keeps only in-frame clones here, not all; method: immunoSEQ multiplex PCR. This sample carries 94,000 or so clones, roughly 90% of them seen once, and the ten largest clones take approximately 27%. The sample was peripheral blood, taken on day 0 of AZD1222 vaccination. These TCRs come from an adult in good health.

This sequence joins TRBV19 and TRBJ2-3; 7 bases line up with TRBD2. The germline gives CDR1 LNHDA, CDR2 SQIVND (reference sequence). The CDR3 covers 17 residues. The V and J ends lost 5 bases and 2 bases, in that order; junction bases with no gene match: 13. The CDR3 reads CASSPLWGRALTDTQYF. CDR3 coding DNA: TGTGCCAGTAGTCCTTTGTGGGGGAGGGCCCTCACAGATACGCAGTATTTT.

The genes are TRBV5-1 and TRBJ2-7, with unresolved D. Germline CDR1 and CDR2: SGHRS and YFSETQ. V lost 4 bases, J lost 4 bases, and 6 bases lay in between. This CDR3 region has 11 residues. CDR3 nucleotide sequence: TGCGCCAGCAGCGAGACGTACGAGCAGTACTTC. It specifies CASSETYEQYF.

This clone was seen a single time. The V gene is TRBV19, the J gene TRBJ1-2, with TRBD1 as a possible D gene (5 bases). Germline V gives CDR1 LNHDA, CDR2 SQIVND (reference sequence). This CDR3 has 16 residues. The V and J ends lost 3 bases and 5 bases respectively, with 19 bases between them. The CDR3 bases are TGTGCCAGTAGTATCTCCGGGACTCCGGGAGGGTATGGCTACACCTTC. Protein: CASSISGTPGGYGYTF.

This chain connects TRBV7-2 to TRBJ1-5; unclear D gene. Germline V gives CDR1 SGHTA, CDR2 FQGNSA. Trimming removed 2 bases from V and 7 bases from J, with 9 bases in between. The CDR3 is 13 residues long. The CDR3 sequence: CASSLPSGQPQHF. The CDR3 region has the DNA TGTGCCAGCAGCTTACCTTCGGGACAGCCCCAGCATTTT.

V usage is TRBV6-6 and J usage is TRBJ2-7; 10 bases are a match to TRBD2. The CDR3 sequence is 14 residues long. The germline CDR1 and CDR2 sequences are MNHNY and SVGAGI (reference sequence). V lost 4 bases, J lost 4 bases, and 4 bases stayed unmatched. CDR3 sequence: CASSSSTSGYEQYF. CDR3 coding DNA: TGTGCCAGCAGTTCGTCGACTAGCGGGTACGAGCAGTACTTC.

The chain recombines TRBV2 with TRBJ1-2, with D possibly matching TRBD1 (5 bases). CDR3 size: 16 residues. The V gene's germline CDR1 is SNHLY and CDR2 FYNNEI. V dropped 4 bases and J dropped 2 bases, with 17 bases sitting between them. The CDR3 coding sequence is TGTGCCAGCAGTGGCACTCCCGGGACCCCAAACTATGGCTACACCTTC. It translates to CASSGTPGTPNYGYTF.

The V call is TRBV6-2 or TRBV6-3, the J call TRBJ2-7; D unclear. The V gene lost 0 bases and the J gene lost 13 bases, with 13 bases spanning the gap. The CDR3 covers 12 residues. CDR1 is MNHEY, CDR2 SVGEGT, per germline. CDR3 DNA: TGTGCCAGCAGTTACTCCCCCCCAACCTCCTACTTC. Protein product: CASSYSPPTSYF.

The chain uses TRBV5-1 and TRBJ2-3; TRBD2 might be the D (6 bases). The germline V and J ends were trimmed by 8 bases and 4 bases, with 17 bases remaining between them. Germline lookup yields CDR1 SGHRS and CDR2 YFSETQ. This CDR3 is 14 amino acids long. The CDR3 sequence is CASNRDFAPDTQYF. The CDR3 DNA follows: TGCGCCAGTAACCGGGACTTTGCCCCAGATACGCAGTATTTT.

The genes are TRBV27 and TRBJ2-4; no clear D. Germline values: CDR1 MNHEY, CDR2 SMNVEV (reference sequence). V was clipped by 7 bases and J by 0 bases, with 16 bases between them. This CDR3 region has 16 residues. DNA for the CDR3: TGTGCCAGCACCACCCGGGCGGTACTAGCCAAAAACATTCAGTACTTC. As protein: CASTTRAVLAKNIQYF.

V usage is TRBV7-2 and J usage is TRBJ1-2; 9 nucleotides agree with TRBD1. The length of the CDR3 is 15 residues. Germline CDR1 is SGHTA and CDR2 is FQGNSA. Trimming at V came to 1 base and at J to 6 bases, leaving 6 bases not matched to a gene. The CDR3, as DNA: TGTGCCAGCAGCTTAGAGCCACAGGGGGCAAATGGCTACACCTTC. This sequence encodes CASSLEPQGANGYTF.

The V gene is TRBV7-9, the J gene TRBJ2-7; TRBD2 is a possible D gene (5 bases). The CDR3 length is 12 residues. V was shortened by 6 bases and J by 6 bases, with 12 bases between the two germline ends. CDR1 and CDR2 (germline): SEHNR, FQNEAQ (reference sequence). The CDR3 DNA reads TGTGCCAGCAGGAGGAGGATAGGCGAGCAGTACTTC. This codes for CASRRRIGEQYF.

The rearrangement links TRBV5-6 to TRBJ2-7, with unresolved D. Germline CDR1 reads SGHDT; CDR2 reads YYEEEE. This CDR3 is 12 amino acids long. V was shortened by 1 base and J by 2 bases, with 4 bases between the two germline ends. CDR3 DNA: TGTGCCAGCAGCTTGACAGCCTACGAGCAGTACTTC. It codes for CASSLTAYEQYF.

This clone has just one count. The chain uses TRBV19 and TRBJ1-1; D gene unclear. This CDR3 has 13 residues. V was shortened by 1 base and J by 5 bases, with 8 bases between the two germline ends. Germline V gene lookup returns CDR1 LNHDA and CDR2 SQIVND (reference sequence). The CDR3 protein is CASSIGRETEAFF. DNA for the CDR3: TGTGCCAGTAGTATAGGGCGGGAGACTGAAGCTTTCTTT.

V usage is TRBV28 and J usage is TRBJ2-7; D call uncertain. Deletions cut 2 bases from V and 7 bases from J, with 15 bases between. This CDR3 contains 14 residues. Germline lookup yields CDR1 MDHEN and CDR2 SYDVKM. CDR3 nucleotides: TGTGCCAGCAGTTTAGGGTACGGTCCGCAGGAGCAGTACTTC. Translated, it gives CASSLGYGPQEQYF.

The genes are TRBV28 and TRBJ2-4; the D gene is possibly TRBD2 (6 bases). The V end was cut by 6 bases, the J end by 8 bases, with 14 bases between. CDR1 and CDR2 from the germline V gene are MDHEN and SYDVKM. CDR3 size: 13 residues. In DNA form, the CDR3 reads TGTGCCAGCAGCCCAGGAGGGAGAGACATTCAGTACTTC. Translated, it gives CASSPGGRDIQYF. Drawing the rest from reference TRBV28 and TRBJ2-4, the complete variable domain is DVKVTQSSRYLVKRTGEKVFLECVQDMDHENMFWYRQDPGLGLRLIYFSYDVKMKEKGDIPEGYSVSREKKERFSLILESASTNQTSMYLCASSPGGRDIQYFGAGTRLSVL.

The V and J genes are TRBV5-1 and TRBJ2-1; tentatively, D is TRBD1 or TRBD2 (7 bases each). The germline CDR1 and CDR2 sequences are SGHRS and YFSETQ. The CDR3 totals 15 residues. Trimming shortened V by 4 bases and J by 7 bases, and 18 bases separated the two germline ends. CDR3 bases: TGCGCCAGCAGCCTGACAGGGACTACGGGGAATGAGCAGTTCTTC. Translating it yields CASSLTGTTGNEQFF.

The genes are TRBV20-1 and TRBJ2-7; D might be TRBD1 (6 bases). The germline V and J ends were trimmed by 3 bases and 1 base, with 10 bases remaining between them. Germline-derived CDR1 and CDR2 are DFQATT and SNEGSKA (reference sequence). The CDR3 covers 13 residues. The CDR3 DNA sequence: TGCAGTGCTAGTAACAGGGCTTCCTACGAGCAGTACTTC. This gives the protein CSASNRASYEQYF.

This rearrangement joins TRBV5-4 to TRBJ2-5, with 11 nucleotides matching TRBD2. Trimming cost V 4 bases and J 5 bases; bases outside gene matches: 1. From germline, CDR1 is SGHNT and CDR2 YYREEE (reference sequence). The CDR3 runs 13 residues. The CDR3 region has the DNA TGTGCCAGCAGCGTAGCGGGAGGGGAGACCCAGTACTTC. This sequence encodes CASSVAGGETQYF.

This clone was counted once. J is TRBJ1-1 and V is TRBV9; TRBD1 is a possible D gene (6 bases). With 0 bases removed from V and 1 base from J, the gap between germline ends came to 10 bases. Looked up from germline, CDR1 is SGDLS and CDR2 is YYNGEE. The CDR3 runs to 15 residues. CDR3 in DNA: TGTGCCAGCAGCGTAGTTGGAGGGGGGAACACTGAAGCTTTCTTT. As protein: CASSVVGGGNTEAFF.

The sample holds a few counts of this clone. V is TRBV3-1 (or the pseudogene TRBV3-2) and J is TRBJ2-7; D remains ambiguous. The CDR3 runs 14 residues. Germline loops: CDR1 LGHDT, CDR2 YNNKEL (reference sequence). The V end lost 6 bases, the J end lost 4 bases, and 16 bases lay between the germline ends. Written as DNA, the CDR3 is TGTGCCAGCAGTCTGAATCTCGGCAGGTACGAGCAGTACTTC. As protein: CASSLNLGRYEQYF.

This clone was observed a single time. V and J are TRBV28 and TRBJ2-7, with 7 nucleotides matching TRBD2. J lost 5 bases, V lost 6 bases, and 10 bases had no gene match. Looked up from germline, CDR1 is MDHEN and CDR2 is SYDVKM. The CDR3 extends over 14 amino acids. The DNA of the CDR3 is TGTGCCAGCAGGGCCGGTGGGACTACCCACGAGCAGTACTTC. Encoded protein: CASRAGGTTHEQYF.

The rearrangement joins TRBV7-9 to TRBJ1-2; D may be TRBD1 (5 bases). The ends were cut back, 0 bases at V and 7 bases at J, with 15 bases in the middle. Per the germline V gene, CDR1 is SEHNR and CDR2 is FQNEAQ (reference sequence). The CDR3 extends over 15 amino acids. CDR3 nucleotide sequence: TGTGCCAGCAGCTTAGCAGGGGCCACGGGGGGTGGCTACACCTTC. Residues: CASSLAGATGGGYTF.

This sequence joins TRBV19 and TRBJ1-4; D unclear. This CDR3 has 12 residues. CDR1 is LNHDA, CDR2 SQIVND, per germline (reference sequence). V lost 3 bases to trimming and J lost 6 bases, with 5 bases between them. CDR3 sequence reads: CASSMAYEKLFF. In nucleotides, the CDR3 is TGTGCCAGTAGTATGGCTTATGAAAAACTGTTTTTT.

The V and J genes are TRBV19 and TRBJ1-1, with D hard to call. Germline CDR1 and CDR2: LNHDA and SQIVND (reference sequence). Trimming cost V 11 bases and J 4 bases, with 26 bases left between them. CDR3 length: 16 residues. CDR3 protein: CASKGEERVKSTEAFF. Written as DNA, the CDR3 is TGTGCCTCGAAGGGCGAAGAGAGAGTAAAGAGCACTGAAGCTTTCTTT.

The chain joins TRBV19 to TRBJ2-1; D call uncertain. CDR1 is LNHDA and CDR2 is SQIVND in the germline V gene (reference sequence). The V and J ends lost 3 bases and 3 bases respectively, with 6 bases between them. There are 13 residues in the CDR3. The CDR3 nucleotides are TGTGCCAGTAGTATGGGGAACTACAATGAGCAGTTCTTC. As protein: CASSMGNYNEQFF.

In its sample, this clone was seen once. This chain uses TRBV7-3 with TRBJ2-7; 7 nucleotides match TRBD1. Trimming removed 4 bases from V and 4 bases from J; junction bases left unmatched: 10. This CDR3 has 15 residues. Germline V gene sequence: CDR1 SGHTA, CDR2 FQGTGA. Written as DNA, the CDR3 is TGTGCCAGCAGCTCCGCGACAGGGTTTAGATACGAGCAGTACTTC. Amino acid sequence: CASSSATGFRYEQYF.

This chain connects TRBV5-3 to TRBJ1-6, with D possibly TRBD1 on 5 matching bases. TRBV5-3 is known as an ORF, though its function is uncertain. Trimming shortened V by 0 bases and J by 5 bases, and 12 bases separated the two germline ends. The CDR3 is 16 amino acids. CDR3 nucleotide sequence: TGTGCCAGAAGCTTGGCGGGGGGACGGAATAATTCACCCCTCCACTTT. Translating it yields CARSLAGGRNNSPLHF.

The rearrangement links TRBV24-1 to TRBJ2-1; TRBD2 matches at 7 bases. The CDR3 consists of 16 residues. V lost 1 base to trimming and J lost 4 bases; unmatched junction nucleotides: 6. CDR1 is KGHDR, CDR2 SFDVKD, per germline. The CDR3 reads CATSDFRASGYNEQFF. CDR3 bases: TGTGCCACCAGTGATTTTAGGGCTAGCGGATACAATGAGCAGTTCTTC.

The DNA for the CDR3 is TGCAGTGCCCCTGGACCTCGCGAGCAGTACTTC. It codes for CSAPGPREQYF. The rearrangement links TRBV20-1 to TRBJ2-7; D uncertain. V was shortened by 6 bases and J by 6 bases, with 12 bases between the two germline ends. The CDR3 contains 11 residues. The V gene's germline CDR1 is DFQATT and CDR2 SNEGSKA (reference sequence).

DNA of the CDR3: TGTGCCAGCAGCCGGGACGGGAGCTCCTATAATTCACCCCTCCACTTT. This sequence encodes CASSRDGSSYNSPLHF. J is TRBJ1-6 and V is TRBV27, with TRBD1 as a possible D gene (5 bases). The CDR3 has 16 residues. Looked up from germline, CDR1 is MNHEY and CDR2 is SMNVEV (reference sequence). Trimming left V 6 bases short and J 0 bases short, with 12 bases between.

The gene calls are TRBV28 and TRBJ2-7; D is perhaps TRBD1 (6 bases). This CDR3 is 14 amino acids long. Deletions cut 3 bases from V and 0 bases from J, with 9 bases between. The germline V gene encodes CDR1 MDHEN and CDR2 SYDVKM. In DNA form, the CDR3 reads TGTGCCAGCAGTTTGGGGGCGCCCTCCTACGAGCAGTACTTC. This translates into CASSLGAPSYEQYF. Drawing the rest from reference TRBV28 and TRBJ2-7, the complete variable domain is DVKVTQSSRYLVKRTGEKVFLECVQDMDHENMFWYRQDPGLGLRLIYFSYDVKMKEKGDIPEGYSVSREKKERFSLILESASTNQTSMYLCASSLGAPSYEQYFGPGTRLTVT.